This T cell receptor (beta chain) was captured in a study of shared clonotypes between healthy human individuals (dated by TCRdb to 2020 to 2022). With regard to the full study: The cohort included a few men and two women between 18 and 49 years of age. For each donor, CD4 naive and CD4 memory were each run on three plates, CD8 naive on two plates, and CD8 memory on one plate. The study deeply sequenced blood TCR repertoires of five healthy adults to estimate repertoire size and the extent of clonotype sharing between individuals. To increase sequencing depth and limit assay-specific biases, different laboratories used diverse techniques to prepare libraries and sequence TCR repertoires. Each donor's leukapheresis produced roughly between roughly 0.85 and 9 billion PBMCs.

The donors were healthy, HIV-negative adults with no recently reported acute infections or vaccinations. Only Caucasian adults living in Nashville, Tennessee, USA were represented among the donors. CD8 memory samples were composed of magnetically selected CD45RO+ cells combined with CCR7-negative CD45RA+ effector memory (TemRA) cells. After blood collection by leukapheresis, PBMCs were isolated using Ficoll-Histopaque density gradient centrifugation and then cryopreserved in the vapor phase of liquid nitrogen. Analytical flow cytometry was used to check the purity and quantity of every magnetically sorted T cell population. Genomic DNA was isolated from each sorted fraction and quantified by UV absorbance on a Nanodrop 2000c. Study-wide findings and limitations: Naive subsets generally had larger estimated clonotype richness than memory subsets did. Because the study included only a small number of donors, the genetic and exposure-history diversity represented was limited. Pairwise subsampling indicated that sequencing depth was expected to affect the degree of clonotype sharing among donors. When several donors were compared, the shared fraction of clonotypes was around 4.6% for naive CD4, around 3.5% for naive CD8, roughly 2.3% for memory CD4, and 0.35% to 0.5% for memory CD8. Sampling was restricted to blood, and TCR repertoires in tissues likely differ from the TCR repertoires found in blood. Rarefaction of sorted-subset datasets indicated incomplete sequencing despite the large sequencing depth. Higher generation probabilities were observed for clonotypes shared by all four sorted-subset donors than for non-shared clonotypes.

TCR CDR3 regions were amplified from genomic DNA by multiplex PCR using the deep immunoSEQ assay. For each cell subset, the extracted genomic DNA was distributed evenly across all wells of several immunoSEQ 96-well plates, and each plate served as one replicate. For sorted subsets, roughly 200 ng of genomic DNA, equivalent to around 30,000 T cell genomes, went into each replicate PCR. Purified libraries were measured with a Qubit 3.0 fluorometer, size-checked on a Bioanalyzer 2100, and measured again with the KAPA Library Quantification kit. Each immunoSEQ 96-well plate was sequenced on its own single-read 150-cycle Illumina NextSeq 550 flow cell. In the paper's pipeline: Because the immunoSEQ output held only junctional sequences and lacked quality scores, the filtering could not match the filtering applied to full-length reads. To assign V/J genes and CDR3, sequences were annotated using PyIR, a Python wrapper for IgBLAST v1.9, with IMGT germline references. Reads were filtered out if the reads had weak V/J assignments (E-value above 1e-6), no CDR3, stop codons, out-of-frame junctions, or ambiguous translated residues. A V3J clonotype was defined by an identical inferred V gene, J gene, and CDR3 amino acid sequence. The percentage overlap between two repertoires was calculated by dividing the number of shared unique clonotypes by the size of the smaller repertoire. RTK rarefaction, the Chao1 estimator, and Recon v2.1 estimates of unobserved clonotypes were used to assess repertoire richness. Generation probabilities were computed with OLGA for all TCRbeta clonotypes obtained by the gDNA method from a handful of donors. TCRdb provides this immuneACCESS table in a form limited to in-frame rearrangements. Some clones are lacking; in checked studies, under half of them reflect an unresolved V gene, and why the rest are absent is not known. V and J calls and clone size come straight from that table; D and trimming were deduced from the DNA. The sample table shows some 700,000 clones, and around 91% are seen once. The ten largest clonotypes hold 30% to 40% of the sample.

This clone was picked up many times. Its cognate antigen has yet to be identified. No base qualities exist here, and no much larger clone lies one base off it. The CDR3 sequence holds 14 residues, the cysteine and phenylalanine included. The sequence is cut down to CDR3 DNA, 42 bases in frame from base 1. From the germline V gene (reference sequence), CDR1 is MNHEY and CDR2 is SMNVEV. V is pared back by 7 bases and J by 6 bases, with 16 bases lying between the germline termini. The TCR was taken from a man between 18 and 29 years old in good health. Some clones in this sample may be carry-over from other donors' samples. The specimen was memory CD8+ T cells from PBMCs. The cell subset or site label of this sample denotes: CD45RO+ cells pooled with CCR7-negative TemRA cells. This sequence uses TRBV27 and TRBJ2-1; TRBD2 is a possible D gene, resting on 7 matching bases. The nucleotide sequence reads TGTGCCAGCACCCGAGGGGGGGGGCTCAATGAGCAGTTCTTC. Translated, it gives CASTRGGGLNEQFF.